The TCR beta chain under discussion was sequenced for a study of Ad26.COV2.S vaccination and SARS-CoV-2 variants. Study-wide background: Vaccine-arm donor from the placebo-controlled COV1001 Ad26.COV2.S trial. Intramuscular Ad26.COV2.S at 5x10^10 or 1x10^11 viral particles.

Study-level findings and limits: People who got the vaccine had more spike-specific TCR breadth than people who got placebo. The analyses of TCR breadth and depth may have understated the size of total T cell responses.

TCRdb keeps only in-frame clones here, not all; method: immunoSEQ multiplex PCR. The table lists some 250,000 clones, 88% of them singletons, with around a tenth in the top ten. Treatment here: about 20 received Ad26.COV2.S at low or high dose, single or two shots; about 5 received placebo; per-sample allocation not given. Each sample was drawn 63 days after the first injection (of vaccine or placebo). About this clone itself: What it binds is unknown.

The ends lost 3 bases at V and 4 bases at J; junction bases unmatched: 1. The CDR3 extends over 14 amino acids. In germline, CDR1 is KGHDR, CDR2 SFDVKD. This sequence originates from a person aged 18-65 years who received the Ad26.COV2.S COVID-19 vaccine or a placebo. The chain has TRBV24-1 and TRBJ2-5, with TRBD1 matching over 10 bases. The sample consisted of peripheral blood, taken in a trial of Ad26.COV2.S vaccine versus placebo. CDR3 loop: CATSDGTGVETQYF. In nucleotides, the CDR3 is TGTGCCACCAGTGATGGGACAGGGGTAGAGACCCAGTACTTC.